This entry lists 8 T cell receptor beta chains sequenced from one sample in a study of beta chain features in type 1 diabetes. The sequenced template was cDNA made from the entire isolated RNA. The table came from immunoSEQ multiplex PCR; TCRdb's copy has only in-frame clones and leaves some out. The table records roughly 370,000 clones, about 15% of them present only once. Sequencing was done on a sample of naive CD4+ T cells from blood. These receptor sequences come from a man aged 25 to 40 in good health.

This clone was seen a handful of times. The V call is TRBV5-6, the J call TRBJ1-2, with 9 bases lining up with TRBD1. The CDR3 has 15 residues. Germline V gene data show CDR1 as SGHDT and CDR2 as YYEEEE. Trimming at V came to 2 bases and at J to 4 bases, leaving 6 bases not matched to a gene. CDR3 sequence: CASSFPGQGSYGYTF. CDR3 DNA sequence: TGTGCCAGCAGCTTCCCTGGACAGGGGTCCTATGGCTACACCTTC.

The rearrangement joins TRBV5-4 to TRBJ1-1; D perhaps matches TRBD1 (5 bases). V was clipped by 3 bases and J by 4 bases, with 13 bases between them. CDR3 length: 14 amino acids. Looked up from germline, CDR1 is SGHNT and CDR2 is YYREEE (reference sequence). CDR3: CASSSTVGVTEAFF. In DNA form, the CDR3 reads TGTGCCAGCAGCTCGACAGTCGGGGTCACTGAAGCTTTCTTT.

This clone was seen a handful of times. Compared with germline, one end of the junction differs, possibly owing to a read error. The chain employs TRBV7-2 and TRBJ2-7; 7 nucleotides align to TRBD1. This CDR3 has 15 residues. CDR1 is SGHTA, CDR2 FQGNSA, per germline. The CDR3 reads CASTLSQGQNYEQYF. CDR3 coding DNA: TGTGCCAGCACCTTAAGTCAGGGACAGAACTACGAGCAGTACTTC.

The chain joins TRBV7-6 to TRBJ1-6; D is possibly TRBD1 (5 bases). The CDR3 is made up of 13 amino acids. Between the trimmed V and J ends, which lost 1 base and 9 bases, there was a span of 7 bases. The germline V gene encodes CDR1 SGHVS and CDR2 FNYEAQ. The CDR3 DNA sequence: TGTGCCAGCAGCTTAGGGGGGGGTTCACCCCTCCACTTT. It specifies CASSLGGGSPLHF. Combining the CDR3 with reference TRBV7-6 and TRBJ1-6 gives the whole variable domain GAGVSQSPRYKVTKRGQDVALRCDPISGHVSLYWYRQALGQGPEFLTYFNYEAQQDKSGLPNDRFSAERPEGSISTLTIQRTEQRDSAMYRCASSLGGGSPLHFGNGTRLTVT.

This chain uses TRBV2 with TRBJ2-2, with TRBD1 identical over 12 bases. This CDR3 has 15 amino acids. The germline V gene encodes CDR1 SNHLY and CDR2 FYNNEI. The trim removed 6 bases at V and 7 bases at J, leaving 6 bases unmatched. CDR3 in DNA: TGTGCCAGCAGAAGGGACAGGGGGCTGGGCGGGGAGCTGTTTTTT. Translation: CASRRDRGLGGELFF. Combining the CDR3 with reference TRBV2 and TRBJ2-2 gives the whole variable domain EPEVTQTPSHQVTQMGQEVILRCVPISNHLYFYWYRQILGQKVEFLVSFYNNEISEKSEIFDDQFSVERPDGSNFTLKIRSTKLEDSAMYFCASRRDRGLGGELFFGEGSRLTVL.

Many counts were recorded for this clone. The CDR3 sequence: CASSLGGASGYEQYV. CDR3 DNA: TGTGCCAGCAGCTTAGGGGGAGCTAGCGGGTACGAGCAGTACGTC. J is TRBJ2-7 and V is TRBV7-2, with 8 bases identical to TRBD2. The CDR3 sequence is 15 residues long. Germline loops: CDR1 SGHTA, CDR2 FQGNSA. V dropped 1 base and J dropped 4; count of bases not matched to a gene: 6.

This clone was detected a few times. The chain combines TRBV10-3 with TRBJ1-1; 9 bases align to TRBD1. The CDR3 has 15 residues. CDR1 is ENHRY, CDR2 SYGVKD, per germline. Trimming removed 4 bases from V and 5 bases from J; junction bases left unmatched: 8. In DNA form, the CDR3 reads TGTGCCATCAGTGCCTGGACAGGGGTAGATACTGAAGCTTTCTTT. Its translation is CAISAWTGVDTEAFF.

This clone turned up a few times. The V call is TRBV4-1, the J call TRBJ2-5, with D possibly matching TRBD2 (6 bases). The CDR3 totals 15 residues. Germline loops: CDR1 MGHRA, CDR2 YSYEKL. V was clipped by 3 bases and J by 0 bases, with 11 bases between them. CDR3 DNA sequence: TGCGCCAGCAGCCAGGGGGGTAAGAACCAAGAGACCCAGTACTTC. This sequence encodes CASSQGGKNQETQYF.